This T cell receptor (beta chain) is drawn from a study of sequential checkpoint blockade in melanoma. Germline V CDR1 and CDR2: MNHEY, SVGAGI. This CDR3 region has 13 residues. V was clipped by 6 bases and J by 4 bases; unmatched bases: 6. Regarding treatment: randomized to nivolumab then ipilimumab (arm A) or the reverse (arm B). Assay: immunoSEQ multiplex PCR; the TCRdb copy retains only in-frame clones and omits some. The sample contains approximately 4,000 clones, just under 65% of which appear only once. The receptor's source is a human donor with melanoma. The sequenced sample was CD8+ T cells sorted from blood (inferred from file names), obtained from a patient given nivolumab and ipilimumab in sequence. The chain recombines TRBV6-5 with TRBJ2-7; 7 bases agree with TRBD1. In nucleotides, the CDR3 is TGTGCCAGCAGACCAGACAGGGCTTACGAGCAGTACTTC. Translated: CASRPDRAYEQYF.